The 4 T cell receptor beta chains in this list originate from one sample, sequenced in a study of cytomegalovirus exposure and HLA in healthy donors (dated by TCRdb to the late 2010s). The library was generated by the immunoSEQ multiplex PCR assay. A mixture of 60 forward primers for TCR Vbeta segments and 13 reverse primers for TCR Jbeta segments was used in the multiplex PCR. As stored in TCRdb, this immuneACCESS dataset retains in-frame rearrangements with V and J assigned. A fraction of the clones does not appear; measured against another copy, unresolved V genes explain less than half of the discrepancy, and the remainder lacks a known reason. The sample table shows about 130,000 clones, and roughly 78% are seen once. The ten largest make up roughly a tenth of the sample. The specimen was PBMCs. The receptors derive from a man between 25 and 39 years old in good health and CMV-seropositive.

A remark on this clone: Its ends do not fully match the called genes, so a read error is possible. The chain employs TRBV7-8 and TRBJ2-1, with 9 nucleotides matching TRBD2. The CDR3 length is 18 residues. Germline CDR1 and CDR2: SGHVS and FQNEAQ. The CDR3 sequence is CASNLLSGSPRNYNEQFF. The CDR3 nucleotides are TGTGCCAGCAACTTACTTAGCGGGAGTCCGAGAAATTACAATGAGCAGTTCTTC.

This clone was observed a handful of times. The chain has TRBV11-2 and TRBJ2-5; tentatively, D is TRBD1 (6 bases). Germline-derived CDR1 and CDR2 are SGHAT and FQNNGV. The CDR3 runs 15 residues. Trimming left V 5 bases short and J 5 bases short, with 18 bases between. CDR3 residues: CASSLNRVQLETQYF. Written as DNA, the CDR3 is TGTGCCAGCAGCCTGAACAGGGTACAGCTGGAGACCCAGTACTTC.

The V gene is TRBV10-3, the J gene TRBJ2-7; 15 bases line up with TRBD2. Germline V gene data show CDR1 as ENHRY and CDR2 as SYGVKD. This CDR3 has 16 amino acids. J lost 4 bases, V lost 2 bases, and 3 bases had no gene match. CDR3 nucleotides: TGTGCCATCAGTGAGCTGGGGACTAGCGGGAGGTACGAGCAGTACTTC. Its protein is CAISELGTSGRYEQYF.

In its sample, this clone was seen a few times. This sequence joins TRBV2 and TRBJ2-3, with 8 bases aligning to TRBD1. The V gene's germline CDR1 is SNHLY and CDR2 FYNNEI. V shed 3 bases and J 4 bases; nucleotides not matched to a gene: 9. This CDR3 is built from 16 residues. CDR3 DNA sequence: TGTGCCAGCAGTGACGACAGGGGACCCACCCCAGATACGCAGTATTTT. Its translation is CASSDDRGPTPDTQYF.